Presented here are 13 T cell receptor beta chains from one specimen sequenced in a study of T cell repertoires in cytomegalovirus infection. TCRdb processed the reads anew with MiXCR; each CDR3 protein has one entry. The sample shows under 250,000 distinct CDR3 sequences, roughly 6.5% of them seen only once. The sequenced sample was PBMCs. The origin of the receptors is a human donor in good health (CMV status not recorded). Some clones in this sample may be carry-over from other donors' samples.

Ten or more counts support this clonotype. The chain couples TRBV7-2 to TRBJ1-3, with a possible D match to TRBD1 (5 bases). Trimming cost V 5 bases and J 4 bases, with 12 bases left between them. Germline V gene sequence: CDR1 SGHTA, CDR2 FQGNSA. This CDR3 comprises 14 residues. In DNA form, the CDR3 reads TGTGCCAGCAGCCGTGGGACCGTGGGAAACACCATATATTTT. Protein sequence: CASSRGTVGNTIYF.

This clonotype was recorded a few times. The chain has TRBV6-2 or TRBV6-3 and TRBJ1-1; TRBD1 matches 10 bases. Unmatched junction bases numbered 5, after V lost 8 bases and J lost 2 bases. The CDR3 has 14 residues. Germline V gene data show CDR1 as MNHEY and CDR2 as SVGEGT. This chain's CDR3 is CASRDRGANTEAFF. The CDR3 nucleotides are TGTGCCAGCCGGGACAGGGGCGCCAACACTGAAGCTTTCTTT.

The V call is TRBV4-1, the J call TRBJ1-2; D unresolved. The V and J ends lost 1 base and 7 bases respectively, with 10 bases between them. Germline V gene lookup returns CDR1 MGHRA and CDR2 YSYEKL. The CDR3 is made up of 13 amino acids. The chain's CDR3 is CASSQVGGGGYTF. CDR3 bases: TGCGCCAGCAGCCAAGTCGGCGGCGGTGGCTACACCTTC.

This clonotype came up many times. The rearrangement uses TRBV7-2 and TRBJ1-5; 7 nucleotides line up with TRBD1. Looked up from germline, CDR1 is SGHTA and CDR2 is FQGNSA. J lost 3 bases, V lost 0 bases, and 2 bases had no gene match. The CDR3 covers 15 residues. CDR3 sequence (DNA): TGTGCCAGCAGCTTAGCGGGACAGCTCAATCAGCCCCAGCATTTT. Protein: CASSLAGQLNQPQHF.

This clonotype was found a few times. The chain is built from TRBV29-1 and TRBJ1-2, with D unclear. Germline V CDR1 and CDR2: SQVTM, ANQGSEA. The CDR3 spans 11 residues. Trimming pared 8 bases from V and 3 bases from J, leaving 10 bases between. CDR3 nucleotides: TGCAGCTCATTTTCAGACTATGGCTACACCTTC. Its translation is CSSFSDYGYTF.

The table lists this clonotype with many counts. The chain combines TRBV18 with TRBJ2-6, with 9 bases lining up with TRBD1. V dropped 3 bases and J dropped 4; count of bases not matched to a gene: 13. The CDR3 runs 19 residues. Germline V gene data show CDR1 as KGHSH and CDR2 as LQKENI. The CDR3 sequence: CASSPYRDRDSYGANVLTF. The CDR3 DNA reads as TGTGCCAGCTCACCTTACCGGGACAGGGACTCTTACGGGGCCAACGTCCTGACTTTC.

CDR3: CASSLDRGAGQLYNEQFF. The CDR3 bases are TGCGCCAGCAGCTTGGATCGAGGGGCGGGGCAACTGTACAATGAGCAGTTCTTC. The chain is built from TRBV5-1 and TRBJ2-1, with D perhaps matching TRBD2 (6 bases). Germline CDR1 SGHRS, CDR2 YFSETQ. V shed 0 bases and J shed 4 bases, with 20 bases lying between them. CDR3 length equals 18 residues.

This clonotype has only a few counts. The rearrangement joins TRBV10-3 to TRBJ1-5, with D unclear. CDR1 and CDR2 from the germline V gene are ENHRY and SYGVKD. V was shortened by 3 bases and J by 2 bases, with 11 bases between the two germline ends. The CDR3 runs to 15 residues. CDR3 DNA sequence: TGTGCCATCAGTGAAGGGTTAACTGGCAATCAGCCCCAGCATTTT. This encodes CAISEGLTGNQPQHF.

This clonotype was detected only a few times. This chain joins TRBV29-1 and TRBJ2-4; 7 bases map to TRBD1. The V gene end was trimmed by 4 bases and the J gene end by 4 bases; junction bases not matched to a gene: 13. The CDR3 covers 16 residues. CDR1 is SQVTM, CDR2 ANQGSEA, per germline. The DNA for the CDR3 is TGCAGCGTTGCCGAGGGACAGTTAGACTTGAAAAACATTCAGTACTTC. Residues: CSVAEGQLDLKNIQYF.

This clonotype has ten or more counts. The rearrangement joins TRBV28 to TRBJ1-4; D is undetermined. The V end was cut by 8 bases, the J end by 2 bases, with 6 bases between. The CDR3 runs to 12 residues. From germline, CDR1 is MDHEN and CDR2 SYDVKM. The CDR3 sequence is CASARTNEKLFF. CDR3 bases: TGTGCCAGCGCACGTACTAATGAAAAACTGTTTTTT.

This clonotype was seen repeatedly, ten times or more. The CDR3 nucleotides read TGTGCCAGCAGCGTTACAGGGGGTGGCAATCAGCCCCAGCATTTT. It codes for CASSVTGGGNQPQHF. The chain combines TRBV28 with TRBJ1-5; 8 bases align to TRBD1. Trimming at V came to 6 bases and at J to 2 bases, leaving 6 bases not matched to a gene. The CDR3 covers 15 residues. CDR1 MDHEN and CDR2 SYDVKM come from the germline V gene.

The chain employs TRBV14 and TRBJ1-5; D ambiguous. This CDR3 has 13 residues. CDR1 is SGHDN, CDR2 FVKESK, per germline. V gave up 2 bases and J gave up 4 bases, with 6 bases separating them. The chain's CDR3 is CASSQSENQPQHF. CDR3 coding DNA: TGTGCCAGCAGCCAATCCGAGAATCAGCCCCAGCATTTT.

There are many counts of this clonotype. This rearrangement joins TRBV12-3 or TRBV12-4 to TRBJ2-7; D may be TRBD1 (5 bases). The CDR3 is made up of 14 amino acids. Between the trimmed V and J ends, which lost 3 bases and 4 bases, there was a span of 13 bases. The CDR3 DNA reads TGTGCCAGCAGTTTCGCCGACAGCCGATACGAGCAGTACTTC. Protein sequence: CASSFADSRYEQYF.